Following are 8 T cell receptor beta chains from one sample sequenced in a study of tumor-infiltrating lymphocytes in primary liver carcinoma (dated by TCRdb to about 2017). The data were produced on an Illumina HiSeq 2500. Using a constant-region primer and ProtoScript II reverse transcriptase, TCRbeta-specific cDNA was reverse-transcribed from approximately 0.5 ug total RNA. The TCRbeta libraries were prepared through three rounds of nested multiplex PCR following a slightly modified ARM-PCR procedure. Each of the first two PCR rounds ran for roughly 11 cycles and used multiplex TRBV1-TRBV30 forward primers together with a Cbeta reverse primer. The public sequencing data were trimmed at Q25 with fastp and processed into clonotypes with MiXCR by TCRdb, which kept only in-frame beta chains. Identical CDR3 proteins give one entry, which carries the most common genes and DNA. The sample includes approximately 210,000 distinct CDR3 sequences, with about 61% observed a single time. Around 7.1% of the sample is in the top ten clones.

TRIzol reagent was used to extract blood RNA from unsorted whole blood, while the DNeasy Blood & Tissue kit provided the germline DNA. The sequenced sample was peripheral blood. The receptors shown here come from a woman aged 55-70 years with primary liver carcinoma and hepatitis B virus infection.

This clonotype was found a few times. The V gene is TRBV5-6, the J gene TRBJ2-5; TRBD2 matches 8 bases. The V gene's germline CDR1 is SGHDT and CDR2 YYEEEE. The V segment lost 4 bases and the J segment 4 bases; nucleotides outside the gene matches: 12. CDR3 length: 16 residues. This CDR3 is CASSPIAGLTRETQYF. The CDR3 DNA sequence: TGTGCCAGCAGCCCCATAGCGGGACTAACCCGAGAGACCCAGTACTTC.

About this clonotype: A much larger clone lies a single base off, so this may be a read error. V gene TRBV5-6 combines with J gene TRBJ2-5; 12 bases line up with TRBD2. Germline lookup yields CDR1 SGHDT and CDR2 YYEEEE. The CDR3 is 17 residues long. The CDR3 DNA reads as TGTACCAGCAGCTTGGGCCGACTAGCGGGAGTGCGAGAGACCCAGTACTTC. As protein: CTSSLGRLAGVRETQYF.

This clonotype occurred a few times. Here the CDR3 reads CASTTNSNTGELFF. The CDR3 nucleotides read TGTGCCAGCACGACTAACTCGAACACCGGGGAGCTGTTTTTT. The rearrangement links TRBV6-1 to TRBJ2-2, with TRBD2 as a possible D gene (5 bases). V was pared by 7 bases and J by 0 bases, with 9 bases between. This CDR3 contains 14 residues. Per germline, CDR1 MNHNS and CDR2 SASEGT.

With respect to this clonotype: The conserved phenylalanine or tryptophan normally closing the CDR3 is absent here, so this likely arose from a read error. The J gene is TRBJ2-3, the V gene TRBV11-1; possibly TRBD2 for D (7 bases). This CDR3 is 14 amino acids long. V was trimmed by 3 bases and J by 5 bases, leaving 12 bases between them. Germline V CDR1 and CDR2: SGHAT, FQDESV (reference sequence). This CDR3 is CASSFWGGIDTQYP. In nucleotides, the CDR3 is TGTGCCAGCAGCTTCTGGGGGGGCATAGATACGCAGTATCCT.

Concerning this clonotype itself: This sequence may be a read error, since a much larger clone differs from it by one base. This chain uses TRBV7-8 with TRBJ2-3, with D perhaps matching TRBD2 (5 bases). V was trimmed by 6 bases and J by 4 bases, leaving 14 bases between them. The germline gives CDR1 SGHVS, CDR2 FQNEAQ. The CDR3 has 14 amino acids. This CDR3 reads CASRLDRGPDTQYF. The CDR3 bases are TGTGCCAGCAGACTCGACCGAGGGCCAGATACGCAGTATTTT.

In regard to this clonotype: This may be a read error, as it is one base from a much larger clone. The chain combines TRBV7-9 with TRBJ2-3, with a weak D call TRBD2 (5 bases). The V gene's germline CDR1 is SEHNR and CDR2 FQNEAQ (reference sequence). V was cut by 3 bases and J by 2 bases, with 12 bases left in between. The CDR3 consists of 15 residues. The CDR3 sequence: CASSFRVSVTDTQYF. CDR3 sequence (DNA): TGTGCCAGCAGCTTTCGGGTTAGCGTCACAGATACGCAGTATTTT.

As concerns this clonotype: The conserved final phenylalanine or tryptophan is absent from the CDR3, which likely points to a read error. The limits of the CDR3 on the DNA are not certain, so only TCRdb's listed CDR3 is given. The J gene is TRBJ2-1, the V gene TRBV6-1; no check of the table's D call, TRBD2, against the DNA was made. Germline assignment: CDR1 MNHNS and CDR2 SASEGT. The CDR3 numbers 13 amino acids, ends counted. CDR3 region: CASRRGLADEQFL.

As concerns this clonotype: At one boundary the junction diverges from the germline segment, which might be a read error. Here the CDR3 DNA reads TGTGCCAGCAGCTTCACGGCGGGACGGGACAGTAAGCCCCAACATTTT. It codes for CASSFTAGRDSKPQHF. The chain couples TRBV5-5 to TRBJ1-5; 7 bases match TRBD1. CDR1 is SGHKS and CDR2 is YYEKEE in the germline V gene (reference sequence). The CDR3 loop spans 16 amino acids.